These 26 T cell receptor beta chains originate from one sample sequenced in a study of shared clonotypes between healthy human individuals. TCRdb's copy holds only in-frame clones and misses some; the assay was immunoSEQ multiplex PCR. The table lists about half a million clones, roughly four fifths of them singletons, with about 11% in the top ten. Sequencing input: PBMCs. These receptors came from a woman in her thirties or forties in good health. Some clones in this sample may be carry-over from other donors' samples.

The table lists this clone with a few counts. This chain connects TRBV30 to TRBJ2-5, with D perhaps assigned TRBD1 or TRBD2 (5 bases each). V was shortened by 5 bases and J by 5 bases, with 12 bases between the two germline ends. Looked up from germline, CDR1 is GTSNPN and CDR2 is SVGIG (reference sequence). The length of the CDR3 is 12 residues. The CDR3 is CAWGPWGETQYF. The CDR3 coding sequence is TGTGCCTGGGGGCCTTGGGGGGAGACCCAGTACTTC.

In its sample, this clone was seen many times. V gene TRBV4-3 combines with J gene TRBJ2-2; possibly TRBD2 for D (6 bases). CDR1 LGHNA and CDR2 YSLEER come from the germline V gene. The CDR3 runs to 17 residues. The V end was cut by 1 base, the J end by 4 bases, with 16 bases between. The CDR3 is CASSQVIPGLSTGELFF. Written as DNA, the CDR3 is TGCGCCAGCAGCCAAGTCATACCGGGACTGAGCACCGGGGAGCTGTTTTTT.

This clone was picked up a small number of times. The rearrangement uses TRBV5-1 and TRBJ2-5; D is uncertain. The V and J ends lost 1 base and 2 bases respectively, with 6 bases between them. The CDR3 extends over 13 amino acids. Germline V gene sequence: CDR1 SGHRS, CDR2 YFSETQ. The chain's CDR3 is CASSLYRQETQYF. The CDR3 DNA sequence: TGCGCCAGCAGCTTGTACAGACAAGAGACCCAGTACTTC.

This chain joins TRBV7-3 and TRBJ2-3, with D perhaps matching TRBD1 (6 bases). There are 15 residues in the CDR3. V was clipped by 5 bases and J by 3 bases, with 15 bases between them. The V gene's germline CDR1 is SGHTA and CDR2 FQGTGA. CDR3 DNA: TGTGCCAGCAGCCGAAGTCAGGGGCGGACAGATACGCAGTATTTT. Translating it yields CASSRSQGRTDTQYF.

V usage is TRBV25-1 and J usage is TRBJ1-5; 8 bases are a match to TRBD1. V dropped 5 bases and J dropped 9; count of bases not matched to a gene: 3. Germline CDR1 and CDR2: MGHDK and SYGVNS. The CDR3 has 12 residues. The DNA of the CDR3 is TGTGCCAGCAGTACACAGGGGGGGCCCCAGCATTTT. Amino acid sequence: CASSTQGGPQHF.

The J gene is TRBJ1-5, the V gene TRBV4-3, with D maybe TRBD1 (5 bases). The CDR3 covers 16 residues. The V and J ends lost 0 bases and 3 bases respectively, with 12 bases between them. CDR1 and CDR2 from the germline V gene are LGHNA and YSLEER. The CDR3 region has the DNA TGCGCCAGCAGCCAAGATCTTTCGGGGGTCAATCAGCCCCAGCATTTT. It is translated as CASSQDLSGVNQPQHF.

Details on this clone: This likely stems from a read error, as it lies one base from a far larger clone. Other DNA sequences from this sample encode an identical CDR3 as well. The rearrangement uses TRBV30 and TRBJ1-6; D is undetermined. Germline V CDR1 and CDR2: GTSNPN, SVGIG (reference sequence). The CDR3 runs to 12 residues. In nucleotides, the CDR3 is TGTGCCTGGAGTGTAAATAATTCGCCCCTCCACTTT. This codes for CAWSVNNSPLHF.

The rearrangement uses TRBV7-2 and TRBJ1-1, with 7 bases matching TRBD1. CDR3 size: 14 residues. CDR1 and CDR2 (germline): SGHTA, FQGNSA. V shed 3 bases, J shed 4 bases, and the junction held 5 bases outside the gene matches. The CDR3 DNA reads TGTGCCAGCAGCTTCTATCCAGGGGGCACTGAAGCTTTCTTT. Its translation is CASSFYPGGTEAFF.

At least ten counts were recorded for this clone. Other nucleotide sequences from this sample produce the same CDR3. The genes are TRBV5-1 and TRBJ2-7, with 7 bases that match TRBD2. J was trimmed by 4 bases and V by 0 bases; bases with no gene match: 7. Germline V CDR1 and CDR2: SGHRS, YFSETQ. CDR3 length: 15 residues. As DNA, the CDR3 is TGCGCCAGCAGCTTGGTTGGCGGGAGTGGATACGAGCAGTACTTC. The encoded protein is CASSLVGGSGYEQYF.

The V call is TRBV28, the J call TRBJ1-1; no clear D. The V and J ends lost 10 bases and 2 bases respectively, with 11 bases between them. The CDR3 extends over 12 amino acids. CDR1 and CDR2 (germline): MDHEN, SYDVKM. The CDR3 reads CAMQGSNTEAFF. The CDR3 bases are TGTGCCATGCAAGGATCAAACACTGAAGCTTTCTTT. The full variable domain, its missing parts supplied by reference TRBV28 and TRBJ1-1, is DVKVTQSSRYLVKRTGEKVFLECVQDMDHENMFWYRQDPGLGLRLIYFSYDVKMKEKGDIPEGYSVSREKKERFSLILESASTNQTSMYLCAMQGSNTEAFFGQGTRLTVV.

In this sample, this clone turned up a few times. The chain recombines TRBV13 with TRBJ1-1; TRBD1 agrees at 8 bases. Germline assignment: CDR1 PRHDT and CDR2 FYEKMQ (reference sequence). The CDR3 is made up of 14 amino acids. The junction had 5 bases not matched to a gene; V was cut back by 3 bases and J by 5 bases. The CDR3 loop is CASSLTGVRTEAFF. The CDR3 coding sequence is TGTGCCAGCAGCTTGACAGGGGTAAGGACTGAAGCTTTCTTT.

This rearrangement joins TRBV6-4 to TRBJ2-2, with 8 bases aligning to TRBD1. CDR1 is MRHNA and CDR2 is SNTAGT in the germline V gene. V shed 4 bases, J shed 7 bases, and the junction held 14 bases outside the gene matches. This CDR3 contains 17 residues. CDR3 coding DNA: TGTGCCAGCAGTGCCCGGCGGACAGGGACCGGGAACGGGGAGCTGTTTTTT. Protein product: CASSARRTGTGNGELFF.

V gene TRBV5-1 combines with J gene TRBJ2-1; 10 bases map to TRBD2. Germline V CDR1 and CDR2: SGHRS, YFSETQ. Trimming removed 1 base from V and 5 bases from J; junction bases left unmatched: 6. The CDR3 covers 16 residues. For the CDR3, the DNA is TGCGCCAGCAGCTTGTCCTTAGCGGGAGGAAACAATGAGCAGTTCTTC. This gives the protein CASSLSLAGGNNEQFF.

The chain has TRBV7-8 and TRBJ1-2, with 7 positions matching TRBD1. Germline CDR1 SGHVS, CDR2 FQNEAQ. Trimming at V came to 5 bases and at J to 14 bases, leaving 11 bases not matched to a gene. CDR3 size: 12 residues. The CDR3 loop is CASSTSWDRKTF. DNA of the CDR3: TGTGCCAGCAGCACTAGCTGGGACAGAAAGACCTTC.

This clone was counted between two and nine times. The chain is built from TRBV28 and TRBJ2-5; 10 nucleotides agree with TRBD1. The J call is uncertain, as TRBJ2-7 better fits the DNA end. Germline assignment: CDR1 MDHEN and CDR2 SYDVKM. CDR3 length: 16 residues. CDR3 protein: CASRRPGQGTSYEQYF. The CDR3 DNA follows: TGTGCCAGCAGGAGACCGGGACAGGGGACTTCCTACGAGCAGTACTTC.

This clone was counted a few times. The chain employs TRBV6-5 and TRBJ2-7, with 8 bases aligning to TRBD1. Per the germline V gene, CDR1 is MNHEY and CDR2 is SVGAGI. The J segment lost 3 bases and the V segment lost 7 bases, leaving 5 bases of the junction unmatched. The CDR3 sequence is 13 residues long. The CDR3 here is CASTPGGYYEQYF. The CDR3 DNA sequence: TGTGCCAGCACCCCAGGGGGCTACTACGAGCAGTACTTC.

V and J are TRBV6-1 and TRBJ1-2, with a possible D match to TRBD1 (5 bases). There are 12 residues in the CDR3. CDR1 and CDR2 (germline): MNHNS, SASEGT. V lost 7 bases, J lost 2 bases, and 8 bases lay in between. Here the CDR3 reads CASTPGNYGYTF. The CDR3 nucleotides read TGTGCCAGCACTCCAGGGAACTATGGCTACACCTTC.

About this clone: This may stem from a read error, because a much larger clone lies one nucleotide away. The same CDR3 can be traced to other DNA sequences in this sample. The CDR3 DNA sequence: TGCGCCAGCAGCTTAGTAACAGGAGGGGGTGGCTACACCTTC. It specifies CASSLVTGGGGYTF. V and J are TRBV7-9 and TRBJ1-2; weak D call: TRBD1 (6 bases). Looked up from germline, CDR1 is SEHNR and CDR2 is FQNEAQ (reference sequence). CDR3 length: 14 residues.

This clone turned up a few times. V and J are TRBV7-3 and TRBJ1-1, with a possible D match to TRBD1 (6 bases). The CDR3 runs 14 residues. With 1 base removed from V and 1 base from J, the gap between germline ends came to 7 bases. Germline CDR1 is SGHTA and CDR2 is FQGTGA. CDR3 nucleotides: TGTGCCAGCAGCTTAAGACAGGCGAACACTGAAGCTTTCTTT. Protein sequence: CASSLRQANTEAFF.

The chain is built from TRBV5-5 and TRBJ1-1; D is unclear. The CDR3 loop spans 13 amino acids. Germline assignment: CDR1 SGHKS and CDR2 YYEKEE (reference sequence). V lost 0 bases, J lost 1 base, and 4 bases lay in between. The CDR3 is CASSLERNTEAFF. The CDR3 nucleotides are TGTGCCAGCAGCTTGGAAAGGAACACTGAAGCTTTCTTT.

The rearrangement joins TRBV4-3 to TRBJ1-5, with 7 bases identical to TRBD1. CDR1 is LGHNA, CDR2 YSLEER, per germline. There are 19 residues in the CDR3. Unmatched junction bases numbered 16, after V lost 5 bases and J lost 0 bases. The CDR3 is CASSGYRGRRQNSNQPQHF. CDR3 sequence (DNA): TGCGCCAGCAGCGGATACAGGGGCCGACGTCAAAATAGCAATCAGCCCCAGCATTTT.

The chain links TRBV30 to TRBJ2-1; tentative D call: TRBD2 (5 bases). There are 13 residues in the CDR3. Germline CDR1 is GTSNPN and CDR2 is SVGIG (reference sequence). V was pared by 0 bases and J by 9 bases, with 12 bases between. The CDR3 loop reads CAWSVLLEGEQFF. CDR3 DNA: TGTGCCTGGAGTGTACTACTAGAGGGTGAGCAGTTCTTC.

This clone was observed a handful of times. This chain links TRBV10-3 with TRBJ1-5; TRBD1 agrees at 7 bases. There are 18 residues in the CDR3. The junction had 10 bases not matched to a gene; V was cut back by 0 bases and J by 2 bases. Looked up from germline, CDR1 is ENHRY and CDR2 is SYGVKD. DNA of the CDR3: TGTGCCATCAGTGAGTCGCGACAGGGTTCCGGCGGCAATCAGCCCCAGCATTTT. Amino acids: CAISESRQGSGGNQPQHF.

The chain recombines TRBV5-1 with TRBJ2-3; TRBD1 might be the D (5 bases). Germline V gene data show CDR1 as SGHRS and CDR2 as YFSETQ. The CDR3 consists of 14 residues. Trimming took off 2 bases at V and 4 bases at J, with 11 bases between the two ends. CDR3 amino acids: CASSFGRVPDTQYF. The CDR3 DNA reads TGCGCCAGCAGCTTCGGCAGGGTTCCAGATACGCAGTATTTT.

The gene calls are TRBV15 and TRBJ2-5, with D possibly matching TRBD2 (5 bases). Trimming pared 0 bases from V and 5 bases from J, leaving 10 bases between. CDR1 and CDR2 from the germline V gene are LNHNV and YYDKDF (reference sequence). CDR3 length: 14 amino acids. This chain's CDR3 is CATSRDPGMETQYF. The DNA for the CDR3 is TGTGCCACCAGCAGAGACCCCGGGATGGAGACCCAGTACTTC.

The chain has TRBV28 and TRBJ1-1; no clear D. The CDR3 loop spans 12 amino acids. In germline, CDR1 is MDHEN, CDR2 SYDVKM. Deletions cut 6 bases from V and 10 bases from J, with 15 bases between. The CDR3 sequence: CASSPRAGVAFF. In nucleotides, the CDR3 is TGTGCCAGCAGCCCGAGAGCAGGAGTAGCTTTCTTT.